Shown below are 28 T cell receptor beta chains from a single sample sequenced in a study of blood T cell repertoires in COVID-19. Assay used: immunoSEQ multiplex PCR; TCRdb lists only in-frame clones, some missing. The sample comprises about 330,000 clones, approximately 89% of which are singletons, and more than 5% rests with the top ten. Sequenced: PBMCs or T cells enriched from blood (not recorded which). The receptors originated from a man younger than 40 who had recovered from COVID-19.

This rearrangement joins TRBV28 to TRBJ1-2; 7 bases match TRBD1. CDR1 is MDHEN and CDR2 is SYDVKM in the germline V gene. The CDR3 has 13 residues. Losses at the gene ends were 6 bases for V and 5 bases for J; bases not matched to a gene: 6. The CDR3 DNA follows: TGTGCCAGCAGGGACGGGACAGCTTATGGCTACACCTTC. Translated: CASRDGTAYGYTF.

This chain uses TRBV4-1 with TRBJ1-5; possibly TRBD1 for D (5 bases). Trimming shortened V by 1 base and J by 2 bases, and 15 bases separated the two germline ends. Germline lookup yields CDR1 MGHRA and CDR2 YSYEKL. The CDR3 covers 17 residues. The chain's CDR3 is CASSQVQGSLGNQPQHF. The CDR3 DNA follows: TGCGCCAGCAGCCAAGTTCAGGGATCGTTAGGCAATCAGCCCCAGCATTTT.

The rearrangement links TRBV28 to TRBJ1-6; 9 positions match TRBD1. The CDR3 length is 17 residues. With 5 bases clipped from V and 2 bases from J, the junction kept 7 bases outside the gene matches. The germline V gene encodes CDR1 MDHEN and CDR2 SYDVKM. The CDR3 DNA is TGTGCCAGCAGTGCGCCGGGACAGGGCCCCTATAATTCACCCCTCCACTTT. It translates to CASSAPGQGPYNSPLHF.

V and J are TRBV2 and TRBJ2-2; 7 bases align to TRBD1. Germline V lookup: CDR1 SNHLY, CDR2 FYNNEI. J lost 1 base, V lost 6 bases, and 8 bases had no gene match. The CDR3 totals 16 residues. Written as DNA, the CDR3 is TGTGCCAGCAGCTACCCGAGGACAGGGAACACCGGGGAGCTGTTTTTT. It yields the protein CASSYPRTGNTGELFF.

For the CDR3, the DNA is TGTGCCAGTAGTCTGAATACAGGCGTACTAAGCTCCTACAATGAGCAGTTCTTC. Encoded protein: CASSLNTGVLSSYNEQFF. The V gene is TRBV19, the J gene TRBJ2-1; TRBD1 is a possible D gene (5 bases). This CDR3 region has 18 residues. Per the germline V gene, CDR1 is LNHDA and CDR2 is SQIVND (reference sequence). Trimming cost V 5 bases and J 0 bases, with 20 bases left between them.

J is TRBJ2-7 and V is TRBV6-5, with a tentative D call TRBD1 (6 bases). Germline CDR1 is MNHEY and CDR2 is SVGAGI. V gave up 0 bases and J gave up 6 bases, with 18 bases separating them. The CDR3 has 16 residues. CDR3 sequence (DNA): TGTGCCAGCAGTTACTCACAGGGAAGGGGCCTCGCCGAGCAGTACTTC. This translates into CASSYSQGRGLAEQYF.

The chain links TRBV7-3 to TRBJ2-7; possible D gene TRBD2, 7 bases. Germline V CDR1 and CDR2: SGHTA, FQGTGA. CDR3 length: 16 amino acids. V lost 0 bases and J 3 bases, leaving 15 bases between the germline ends. The CDR3 reads CASSLTGGGDVYEQYF. The DNA for the CDR3 is TGTGCCAGCAGCTTAACTGGCGGGGGCGATGTCTACGAGCAGTACTTC.

V usage is TRBV12-3 or TRBV12-4 and J usage is TRBJ2-7; perhaps TRBD1 as D (5 bases). The CDR3 is 12 residues long. The V and J ends lost 7 bases and 2 bases respectively, with 9 bases between them. The CDR3 here is CASTTGAYEQYF. In nucleotides, the CDR3 is TGTGCCAGCACCACAGGAGCCTACGAGCAGTACTTC.

This chain joins TRBV11-2 and TRBJ2-1, with D possibly being TRBD2 (5 bases). Germline CDR1 and CDR2: SGHAT and FQNNGV. The V gene lost 0 bases and the J gene lost 2 bases, with 5 bases spanning the gap. The CDR3 is 14 amino acids. Written as DNA, the CDR3 is TGTGCCAGCAGCTTAGAGGGAGCCTACAATGAGCAGTTCTTC. As protein: CASSLEGAYNEQFF.

This clone was detected once. The rearrangement links TRBV28 to TRBJ2-6; TRBD2 agrees at 7 bases. V dropped 3 bases and J dropped 4; count of bases not matched to a gene: 9. CDR3 length: 17 amino acids. Germline values: CDR1 MDHEN, CDR2 SYDVKM. In DNA form, the CDR3 reads TGTGCCAGCAGTTTGTCCAGCGGGGCCAAGGGGGCCAACGTCCTGACTTTC. Protein sequence: CASSLSSGAKGANVLTF.

The rearrangement links TRBV5-8 to TRBJ1-4, with 7 nucleotides matching TRBD1. Trimming at V came to 4 bases and at J to 6 bases, leaving 12 bases not matched to a gene. In germline, CDR1 is SGHTS, CDR2 YDEGEE. This CDR3 has 16 amino acids. CDR3 in DNA: TGTGCCAGCAGCGCGACAACAGGGGTGGTGGATGAAAAACTGTTTTTT. It yields the protein CASSATTGVVDEKLFF.

This chain connects TRBV30 to TRBJ1-6; D is ambiguous. Germline V gene sequence: CDR1 GTSNPN, CDR2 SVGIG (reference sequence). V was clipped by 5 bases and J by 0 bases, with 11 bases between them. The CDR3 loop spans 15 amino acids. CDR3 in amino acids: CAWLAGSSYNSPLHF. In DNA, the CDR3 is TGTGCCTGGCTCGCGGGCAGCTCCTATAATTCACCCCTCCACTTT.

This chain joins TRBV6-5 and TRBJ1-5; D is unclear. This CDR3 contains 15 residues. V was trimmed by 6 bases and J by 6 bases, leaving 18 bases between them. Germline loops: CDR1 MNHEY, CDR2 SVGAGI. The CDR3 DNA is TGTGCCAGCAGCCCGGAGGTAGAGGGCAGTCAGCCCCAGCATTTT. Encoded protein: CASSPEVEGSQPQHF.

This chain links TRBV27 with TRBJ2-1; 7 positions match TRBD2. Germline CDR1 is MNHEY and CDR2 is SMNVEV (reference sequence). The CDR3 spans 15 residues. With 3 bases clipped from V and 4 bases from J, the junction kept 6 bases outside the gene matches. The CDR3 loop reads CASSFAGEIYNEQFF. The CDR3 nucleotides read TGTGCCAGCAGTTTCGCGGGGGAAATTTACAATGAGCAGTTCTTC.

The chain recombines TRBV10-3 with TRBJ2-1; D ambiguous. Germline V CDR1 and CDR2: ENHRY, SYGVKD. The CDR3 loop spans 11 amino acids. V was clipped by 3 bases and J by 9 bases, with 6 bases between them. CDR3 coding DNA: TGTGCCATCAGTGAACGTAGTGAGCAGTTCTTC. Protein sequence: CAISERSEQFF.

In DNA, the CDR3 is TGTGCCACCAGTACACAGGGGATTCAGCCCCAGCATTTT. Translated, it gives CATSTQGIQPQHF. The chain is built from TRBV24-1 and TRBJ1-5; 7 bases are shared with TRBD1. Germline loops: CDR1 KGHDR, CDR2 SFDVKD. Unmatched junction bases numbered 4, after V lost 6 bases and J lost 6 bases. The CDR3 spans 13 residues.

A few counts support this clone. Distinct nucleotide sequences in the sample also encode this CDR3. The chain combines TRBV19 with TRBJ1-1; perhaps TRBD1 as D (5 bases). This CDR3 contains 11 residues. V shed 5 bases and J shed 4 bases, with 5 bases lying between them. The germline gives CDR1 LNHDA, CDR2 SQIVND (reference sequence). CDR3: CASSQGTEAFF. As DNA, the CDR3 is TGTGCCAGTAGTCAGGGCACTGAAGCTTTCTTT. Full variable domain (missing parts from reference TRBV19 and TRBJ1-1): DGGITQSPKYLFRKEGQNVTLSCEQNLNHDAMYWYRQDPGQGLRLIYYSQIVNDFQKGDIAEGYSVSREKKESFPLTVTSAQKNPTAFYLCASSQGTEAFFGQGTRLTVV.

The gene calls are TRBV15 and TRBJ2-5; 13 bases align to TRBD2. The ends lost 11 bases at V and 5 bases at J; junction bases unmatched: 8. Germline V gene lookup returns CDR1 LNHNV and CDR2 YYDKDF (reference sequence). This CDR3 has 14 residues. The CDR3 DNA follows: TGTGCCCCCCTGGGACTAGCGGGGAAGGAGACCCAGTACTTC. Protein product: CAPLGLAGKETQYF.

This chain joins TRBV19 and TRBJ1-5; TRBD1 matches at 7 bases. The CDR3 totals 15 residues. The junction had 5 bases not matched to a gene; V was cut back by 5 bases and J by 1 base. Germline assignment: CDR1 LNHDA and CDR2 SQIVND (reference sequence). The CDR3 DNA reads TGTGCCAGTAGTCTGTACAGGGGAAGCAATCAGCCCCAGCATTTT. The encoded protein is CASSLYRGSNQPQHF.

The J gene is TRBJ2-7, the V gene TRBV6-5; D gene ambiguous. This CDR3 contains 15 residues. V was trimmed by 10 bases and J by 0 bases, leaving 19 bases between them. Germline V gene lookup returns CDR1 MNHEY and CDR2 SVGAGI. CDR3 loop: CAILTARVGSYEQYF. CDR3 nucleotide sequence: TGTGCCATTCTCACCGCCCGGGTGGGCTCCTACGAGCAGTACTTC.

The genes are TRBV7-2 and TRBJ2-5; a possible D gene is TRBD1 (5 bases). The CDR3 runs to 16 residues. V lost 5 bases to trimming and J lost 1 base, with 17 bases between them. Looked up from germline, CDR1 is SGHTA and CDR2 is FQGNSA. CDR3 sequence reads: CASSPSRAQAQETQYF. The DNA for the CDR3 is TGTGCCAGCAGCCCCAGCCGGGCACAGGCCCAAGAGACCCAGTACTTC.

The chain uses TRBV6-5 and TRBJ1-1; D call uncertain. Per the germline V gene, CDR1 is MNHEY and CDR2 is SVGAGI. Between the trimmed V and J ends, which lost 4 bases and 1 base, there was a span of 7 bases. The CDR3 totals 13 residues. The chain's CDR3 is CASSFSGNTEAFF. CDR3 DNA sequence: TGTGCCAGCAGTTTTTCAGGGAACACTGAAGCTTTCTTT.

The rearrangement uses TRBV4-2 and TRBJ2-3, with D perhaps matching TRBD2 (8 bases). The ends were cut back, 1 base at V and 4 bases at J, with 24 bases in the middle. Germline lookup yields CDR1 LGHNA and CDR2 YNFKEQ. This CDR3 contains 19 residues. CDR3 sequence: CASSQVVGGGGGPSDTQYF. CDR3 DNA sequence: TGTGCCAGCAGCCAAGTGGTAGGGGGCGGCGGGGGGCCATCAGATACGCAGTATTTT.

The rearrangement uses TRBV28 and TRBJ2-5; the D gene is possibly TRBD1 (6 bases). The germline V gene encodes CDR1 MDHEN and CDR2 SYDVKM. The V end lost 3 bases, the J end lost 2 bases, and 10 bases lay between the germline ends. This CDR3 is 14 amino acids long. CDR3 sequence reads: CASSLGQGQETQYF. Here the CDR3 DNA reads TGTGCCAGCAGTTTGGGGCAGGGGCAAGAGACCCAGTACTTC. Full variable domain (outside the CDR3, taken from reference TRBV28 and TRBJ2-5): DVKVTQSSRYLVKRTGEKVFLECVQDMDHENMFWYRQDPGLGLRLIYFSYDVKMKEKGDIPEGYSVSREKKERFSLILESASTNQTSMYLCASSLGQGQETQYFGPGTRLLVL.

V and J are TRBV5-1 and TRBJ2-7; TRBD1 is a possible D gene (5 bases). Germline lookup yields CDR1 SGHRS and CDR2 YFSETQ. This CDR3 has 15 amino acids. Trimming shortened V by 4 bases and J by 3 bases, and 17 bases separated the two germline ends. CDR3 sequence: CASSLMVRAHYEQYF. For the CDR3, the DNA is TGCGCCAGCAGCCTAATGGTCAGGGCCCACTACGAGCAGTACTTC.

J is TRBJ2-3 and V is TRBV4-1; D ambiguous. The germline V gene encodes CDR1 MGHRA and CDR2 YSYEKL. This CDR3 contains 13 residues. V was pared by 4 bases and J by 1 base, with 6 bases between. Here the CDR3 reads CASSLAGTDTQYF. CDR3 coding DNA: TGCGCCAGCAGCCTCGCGGGCACAGATACGCAGTATTTT.

This chain joins TRBV5-1 and TRBJ2-3; 8 bases match TRBD2. V shed 0 bases, J shed 4 bases, and the junction held 7 bases outside the gene matches. Germline-derived CDR1 and CDR2 are SGHRS and YFSETQ. The CDR3 extends over 16 amino acids. Here the CDR3 DNA reads TGCGCCAGCAGCTTGGTTGCGGGGGGTTTGTCAGATACGCAGTATTTT. Amino acid sequence: CASSLVAGGLSDTQYF.

CDR3 nucleotide sequence: TGTGCCAGTAGTATCCCAAGCCGGTTATCCAATGAGCAGTTCTTC. Protein product: CASSIPSRLSNEQFF. V gene TRBV19 combines with J gene TRBJ2-1, with D unresolved. CDR1 is LNHDA, CDR2 SQIVND, per germline (reference sequence). V was clipped by 3 bases and J by 6 bases, with 15 bases between them. The CDR3 length is 15 residues.